One T cell receptor beta chain is described in this entry. Germline CDR1 is MNHNY and CDR2 is SVGAGI (reference sequence). V lost 5 bases to trimming and J lost 5 bases, with 10 bases between them. This CDR3 spans 12 amino acids. The data were taken from a study of blood T cell repertoires in COVID-19. The authors' processing: Estimated nucleated cell counts came from reference gene primer amplification. Sequencing used immunoSEQ multiplex PCR; TCRdb keeps in-frame clones, though not all of them. The V and J calls and clone size were taken over from that table, and D and trimming were inferred from the DNA. The table lists roughly 120,000 clones, approximately 84% of them singletons.

This sequence was found in a man aged 65 to 85 with active or convalescent COVID-19. The sequenced sample was peripheral blood. The V call is TRBV6-6, the J call TRBJ2-7; possible D gene TRBD1, 6 bases. The CDR3 here is CASSQQGDEQYF. In DNA form, the CDR3 reads TGTGCCAGCAGTCAACAGGGTGACGAGCAGTACTTC.